What follows is one T cell receptor beta chain and its context. Its antigen is not known. From germline, CDR1 is SGHTA and CDR2 FQGNSA. The V segment lost 0 bases and the J segment 4 bases; nucleotides outside the gene matches: 6. The CDR3 runs 16 residues. The source of the sample is a study of T cells in localized non-small cell lung cancer. Sequenced by immunoSEQ multiplex PCR; TCRdb stores in-frame clones only, minus some. The sample lists 60,000 or so clones, roughly 79% occurring once. The study's findings and limits: In adjacent lung, a median roughly 58 of the top 100 tumor clones were found. Heterogeneity remains possible, as sequencing covered one tumor region only. A denser population of T cells in blood accompanied longer overall survival. Uninvolved adjacent lung had more T cell clonality than any other tissue, topping tumor.

The source was PBMCs, collected before any cancer treatment. The clonotype was recovered from a man aged 40 to 70 with stage II lung adenocarcinoma. The chain employs TRBV7-2 and TRBJ2-1; 7 nucleotides line up with TRBD1. This chain's CDR3 is CASSLAGTDSYNEQFF. CDR3 coding DNA: TGTGCCAGCAGCTTAGCCGGGACAGATTCTTACAATGAGCAGTTCTTC.